These 5 T cell receptor beta chains came from one sample sequenced in a study of identical twins. TCRdb re-called the 5' RACE reads through MiXCR, storing one row per CDR3 protein. The data contain some 210,000 distinct CDR3 sequences, about 16% of them singletons. The sample was also linked to a second study, of T cells expressing NK-cell markers.

Sequencing was performed on CD8+ T cells sorted from blood. These TCRs come from a woman aged 18-29 years in good health.

This clonotype occurred a few times. The chain's CDR3 is CASSKDLYTGELFF. The CDR3 DNA reads as TGTGCCAGCAGTAAAGACTTATACACCGGGGAGCTGTTTTTT. The chain joins TRBV25-1 to TRBJ2-2; no definite D call. The CDR3 runs to 14 residues. V lost 5 bases and J lost 3, with 10 bases in between. CDR1 is MGHDK and CDR2 is SYGVNS in the germline V gene. Together with reference TRBV25-1 and TRBJ2-2, the CDR3 gives the full variable domain: EADIYQTPRYLVIGTGKKITLECSQTMGHDKMYWYQQDPGMELHLIHYSYGVNSTEKGDLSSESTVSRIRTEHFPLTLESARPSHTSQYLCASSKDLYTGELFFGEGSRLTVL.

The chain combines TRBV6-6 with TRBJ1-1; D is uncertain. Trimming took off 3 bases at V and 2 bases at J, with 7 bases between the two ends. The CDR3 has 13 amino acids. The germline CDR1 and CDR2 sequences are MNHNY and SVGAGI (reference sequence). The CDR3 bases are TGTGCCAGCAGTTATTTGGGAAACACTGAAGCTTTCTTT. It is translated as CASSYLGNTEAFF.

This rearrangement joins TRBV6-1 to TRBJ2-5; D remains unclear. Germline assignment: CDR1 MNHNS and CDR2 SASEGT. The CDR3 runs 13 residues. Trimming removed 6 bases at V and 5 bases at J, with 13 bases between. In nucleotides, the CDR3 is TGTGCCAGCAGGAAGGCAATCTGGGAGACCCAGTACTTC. This gives the protein CASRKAIWETQYF.

V gene TRBV7-9 combines with J gene TRBJ2-7, with a possible D match to TRBD2 (6 bases). CDR1 is SEHNR, CDR2 FQNEAQ, per germline (reference sequence). This CDR3 has 12 residues. CDR3 sequence (DNA): TGTGCTGCTAGCGACTATTCCTACGAGCAGTACTTC. Protein product: CAASDYSYEQYF.

The chain joins TRBV7-8 to TRBJ1-1; a possible D gene is TRBD1 (5 bases). The CDR3 consists of 16 residues. Looked up from germline, CDR1 is SGHVS and CDR2 is FQNEAQ. V was cut by 3 bases and J by 0 bases, with 14 bases left in between. CDR3 coding DNA: TGTGCCAGCAGCTTGGGGCAGGGTTTAGTGAACACTGAAGCTTTCTTT. Its protein is CASSLGQGLVNTEAFF.